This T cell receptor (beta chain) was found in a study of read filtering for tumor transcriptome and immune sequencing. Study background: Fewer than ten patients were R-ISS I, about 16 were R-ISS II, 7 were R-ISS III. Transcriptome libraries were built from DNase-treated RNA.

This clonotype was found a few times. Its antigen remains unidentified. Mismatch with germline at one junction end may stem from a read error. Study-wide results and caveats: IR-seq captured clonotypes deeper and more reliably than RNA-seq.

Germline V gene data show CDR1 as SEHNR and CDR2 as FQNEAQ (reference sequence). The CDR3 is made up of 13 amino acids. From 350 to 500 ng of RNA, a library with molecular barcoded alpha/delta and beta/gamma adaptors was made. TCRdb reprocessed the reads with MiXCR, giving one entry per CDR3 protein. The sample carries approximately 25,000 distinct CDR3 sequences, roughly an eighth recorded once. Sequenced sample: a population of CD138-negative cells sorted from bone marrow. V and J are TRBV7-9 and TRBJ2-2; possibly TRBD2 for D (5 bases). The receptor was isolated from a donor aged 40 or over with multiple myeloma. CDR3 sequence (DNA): TGTGCCAGCAGCCGGAAGGGCCTCGGGAAGCTGTTTTTT. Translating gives CASSRKGLGKLFF.